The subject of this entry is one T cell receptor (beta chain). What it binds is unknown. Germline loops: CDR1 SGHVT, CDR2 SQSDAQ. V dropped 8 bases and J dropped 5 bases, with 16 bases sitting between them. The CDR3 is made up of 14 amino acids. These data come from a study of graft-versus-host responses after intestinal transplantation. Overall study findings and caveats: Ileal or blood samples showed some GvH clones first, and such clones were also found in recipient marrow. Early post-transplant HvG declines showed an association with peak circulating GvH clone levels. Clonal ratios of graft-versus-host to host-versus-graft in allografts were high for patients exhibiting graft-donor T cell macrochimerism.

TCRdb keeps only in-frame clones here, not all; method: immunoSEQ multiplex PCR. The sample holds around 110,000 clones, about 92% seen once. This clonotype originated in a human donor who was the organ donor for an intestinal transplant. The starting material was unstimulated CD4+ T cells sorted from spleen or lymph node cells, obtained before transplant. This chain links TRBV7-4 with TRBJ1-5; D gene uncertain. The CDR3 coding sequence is TGTGCCAGCTCCAACGCGGGAGAAGATCAGCCCCAGCATTTT. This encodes CASSNAGEDQPQHF.